Following are 5 T cell receptor beta chains from one sample sequenced in a study of T cells after yellow fever vaccination (dated by TCRdb to between 2018 and 2021). The treatment or condition label of this sample denotes: live attenuated yellow fever vaccine strain. Library preparation was by 5' RACE. Sequencing instrument: Illumina HiSeq 2500. The raw public reads went through TCRdb reprocessing: fastp at Q25, MiXCR clone calling, in-frame beta chains kept. When rows share a CDR3 protein, they turn into one entry using the most common DNA and genes. The sample yields roughly 65,000 distinct CDR3 sequences; 4.5% to 7.5% were counted once. 2.2% of the sample rests with the top ten. Sequences were derived from CD4+ T cells sorted from PBMCs, sampled about 2 weeks after the first yellow fever vaccination. All receptors derive from a man between 18 and 29 years old who received the YFV17D yellow fever vaccine.

Note on this clonotype: A read error is possible here, since a much larger clone lies one base away. This chain uses TRBV24-1 with TRBJ2-1, with TRBD2 matching over 10 bases. The length of the CDR3 is 16 residues. The V gene's germline CDR1 is KGHDR and CDR2 SFDVKD. The CDR3 DNA reads TGTGCCACCAGTGATCCCCGGAGCGGGGGGGGCAATGAGCAGTCCTTC. Its translation is CATSDPRSGGGNEQSF.

This clonotype was found many times. The V gene is TRBV9, the J gene TRBJ2-3, with D possibly being TRBD1 or TRBD2 (6 bases each). The V end was cut by 4 bases, the J end by 2 bases, with 17 bases between. This CDR3 spans 16 amino acids. Germline CDR1 and CDR2: SGDLS and YYNGEE. CDR3 nucleotide sequence: TGTGCCAGCAGCCCCCTTCGAGGGGGGTACACAGATACGCAGTATTTT. This encodes CASSPLRGGYTDTQYF.

This clonotype was detected many times. The chain combines TRBV7-2 with TRBJ1-1; no firm D call. The ends were cut back, 5 bases at V and 3 bases at J, with 10 bases in the middle. The CDR3 sequence is 13 residues long. Per the germline V gene, CDR1 is SGHTA and CDR2 is FQGNSA. The CDR3 DNA reads as TGTGCCAGCAGCCCAAACCGGTACACTGAAGCTTTCTTT. Protein product: CASSPNRYTEAFF.

This clonotype was seen many times. CDR3 loop: CASSLAGTGEQYV. The CDR3 region has the DNA TGTGCCAGCAGCTTAGCCGGGACAGGCGAGCAGTACGTC. V is TRBV7-9 and J is TRBJ2-7, with TRBD1 matching over 8 bases. Germline CDR1 is SEHNR and CDR2 is FQNEAQ (reference sequence). V shed 0 bases, J shed 6 bases, and the junction held 1 base outside the gene matches. This CDR3 comprises 13 residues.

This clonotype was counted at least ten times. The chain links TRBV3-1 to TRBJ2-1, with 8 bases fitting TRBD2. CDR3 size: 16 residues. Per germline, CDR1 LGHDT and CDR2 YNNKEL (reference sequence). Trimming removed 6 bases from V and 0 bases from J; junction bases left unmatched: 7. The CDR3 coding sequence is TGTGCCAGCAGTCCTACCGGGGGGGGCTCCTACAATGAGCAGTTCTTC. It specifies CASSPTGGGSYNEQFF.